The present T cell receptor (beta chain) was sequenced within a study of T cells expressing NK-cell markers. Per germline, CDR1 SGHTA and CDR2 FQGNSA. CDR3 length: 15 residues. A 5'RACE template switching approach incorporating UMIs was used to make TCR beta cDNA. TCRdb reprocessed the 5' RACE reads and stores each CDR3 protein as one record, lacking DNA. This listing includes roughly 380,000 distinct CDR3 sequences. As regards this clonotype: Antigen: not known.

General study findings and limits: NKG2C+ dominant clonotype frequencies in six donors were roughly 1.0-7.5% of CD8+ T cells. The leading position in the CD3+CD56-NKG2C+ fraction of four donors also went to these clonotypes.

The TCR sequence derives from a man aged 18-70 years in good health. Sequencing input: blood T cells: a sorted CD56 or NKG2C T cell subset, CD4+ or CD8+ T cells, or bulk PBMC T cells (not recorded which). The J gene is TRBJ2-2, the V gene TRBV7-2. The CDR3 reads CASSLVRGTTGELFF.